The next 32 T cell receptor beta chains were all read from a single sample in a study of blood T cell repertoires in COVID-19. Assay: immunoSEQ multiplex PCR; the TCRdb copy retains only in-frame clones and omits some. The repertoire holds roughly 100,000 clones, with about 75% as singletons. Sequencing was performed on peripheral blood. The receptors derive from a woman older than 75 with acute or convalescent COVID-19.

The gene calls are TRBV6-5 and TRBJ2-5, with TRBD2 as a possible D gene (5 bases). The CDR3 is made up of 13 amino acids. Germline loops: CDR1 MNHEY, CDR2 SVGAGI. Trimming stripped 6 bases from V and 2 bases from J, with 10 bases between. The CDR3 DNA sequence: TGTGCCAGCAGCGAGAGGGAGCAAGAGACCCAGTACTTC. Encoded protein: CASSEREQETQYF.

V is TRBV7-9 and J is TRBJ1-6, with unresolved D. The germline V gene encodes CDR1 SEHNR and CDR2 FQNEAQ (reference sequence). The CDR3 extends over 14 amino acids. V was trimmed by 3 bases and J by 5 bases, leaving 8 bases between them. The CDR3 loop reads CASSFDNNNSPLHF. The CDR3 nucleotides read TGTGCCAGCAGCTTCGACAATAATAATTCACCCCTCCACTTT.

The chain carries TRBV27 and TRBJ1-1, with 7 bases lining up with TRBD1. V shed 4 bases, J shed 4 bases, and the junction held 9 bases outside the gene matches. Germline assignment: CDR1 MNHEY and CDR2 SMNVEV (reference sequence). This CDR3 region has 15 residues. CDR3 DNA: TGTGCCAGCAGTTGGAACCACAGGGACAGCACTGAAGCTTTCTTT. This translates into CASSWNHRDSTEAFF.

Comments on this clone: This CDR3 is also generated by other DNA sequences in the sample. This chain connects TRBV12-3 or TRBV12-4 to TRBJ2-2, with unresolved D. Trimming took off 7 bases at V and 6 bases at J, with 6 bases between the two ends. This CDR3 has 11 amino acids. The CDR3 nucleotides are TGTGCCAGCACTACCTCCGGGGAGCTGTTTTTT. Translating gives CASTTSGELFF.

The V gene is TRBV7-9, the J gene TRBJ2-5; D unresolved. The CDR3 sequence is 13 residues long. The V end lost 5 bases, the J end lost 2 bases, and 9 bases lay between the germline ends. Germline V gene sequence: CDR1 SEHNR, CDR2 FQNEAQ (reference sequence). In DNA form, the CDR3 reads TGTGCCAGCAGCCTCCTGGCACAAGAGACCCAGTACTTC. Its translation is CASSLLAQETQYF.

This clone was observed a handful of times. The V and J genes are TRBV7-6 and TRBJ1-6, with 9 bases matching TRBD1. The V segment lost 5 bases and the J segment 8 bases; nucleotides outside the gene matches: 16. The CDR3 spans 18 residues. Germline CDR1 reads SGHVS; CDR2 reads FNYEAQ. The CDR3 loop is CASSPYALGTGLDSPLHF. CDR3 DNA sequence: TGTGCCAGCAGCCCTTACGCTCTCGGGACAGGGCTTGATTCACCCCTCCACTTT.

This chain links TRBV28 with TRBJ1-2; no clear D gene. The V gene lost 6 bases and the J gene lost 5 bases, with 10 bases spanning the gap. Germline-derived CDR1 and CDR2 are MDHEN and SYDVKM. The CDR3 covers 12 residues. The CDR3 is CASRGAGYGYTF. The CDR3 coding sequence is TGTGCCAGCAGGGGAGCCGGGTATGGCTACACCTTC.

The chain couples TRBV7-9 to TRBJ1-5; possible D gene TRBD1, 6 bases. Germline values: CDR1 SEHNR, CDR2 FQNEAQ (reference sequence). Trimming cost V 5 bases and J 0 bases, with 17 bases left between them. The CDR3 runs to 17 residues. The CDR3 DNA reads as TGTGCCAGCAGCAGAGCCGGACAGTCTTATAGCAATCAGCCCCAGCATTTT. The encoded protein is CASSRAGQSYSNQPQHF. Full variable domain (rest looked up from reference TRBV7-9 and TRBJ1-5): DTGVSQNPRHKITKRGQNVTFRCDPISEHNRLYWYRQTLGQGPEFLTYFQNEAQLEKSRLLSDRFSAERPKGSFSTLEIQRTEQGDSAMYLCASSRAGQSYSNQPQHFGDGTRLSIL.

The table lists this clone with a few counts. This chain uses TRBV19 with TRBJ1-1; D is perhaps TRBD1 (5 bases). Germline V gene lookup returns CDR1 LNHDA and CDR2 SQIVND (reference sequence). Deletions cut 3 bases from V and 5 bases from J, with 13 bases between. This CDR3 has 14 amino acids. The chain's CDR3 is CASSMRGLGTEAFF. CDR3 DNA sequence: TGTGCCAGTAGTATGCGGGGGTTGGGGACTGAAGCTTTCTTT.

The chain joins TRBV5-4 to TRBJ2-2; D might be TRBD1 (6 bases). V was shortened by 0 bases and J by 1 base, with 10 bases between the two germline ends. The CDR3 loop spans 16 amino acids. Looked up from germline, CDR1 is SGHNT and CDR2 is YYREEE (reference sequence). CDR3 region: CASSLAGRGNTGELFF. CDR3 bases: TGTGCCAGCAGCTTGGCCGGCAGGGGGAACACCGGGGAGCTGTTTTTT.

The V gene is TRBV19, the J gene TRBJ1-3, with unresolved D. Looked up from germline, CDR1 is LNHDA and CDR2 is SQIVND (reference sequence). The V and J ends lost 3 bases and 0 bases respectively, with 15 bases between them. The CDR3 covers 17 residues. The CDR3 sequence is CASSIIRDSFSGNTIYF. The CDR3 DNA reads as TGTGCCAGTAGTATTATACGGGATTCCTTCTCTGGAAACACCATATATTTT. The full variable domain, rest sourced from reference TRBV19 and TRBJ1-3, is DGGITQSPKYLFRKEGQNVTLSCEQNLNHDAMYWYRQDPGQGLRLIYYSQIVNDFQKGDIAEGYSVSREKKESFPLTVTSAQKNPTAFYLCASSIIRDSFSGNTIYFGEGSWLTVV.

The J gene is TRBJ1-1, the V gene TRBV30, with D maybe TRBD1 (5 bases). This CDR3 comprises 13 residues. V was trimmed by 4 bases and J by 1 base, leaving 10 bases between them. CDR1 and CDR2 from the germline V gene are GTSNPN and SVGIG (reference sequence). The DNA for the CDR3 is TGTGCCTGGACGAGGGGAGGGAACACTGAAGCTTTCTTT. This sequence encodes CAWTRGGNTEAFF.

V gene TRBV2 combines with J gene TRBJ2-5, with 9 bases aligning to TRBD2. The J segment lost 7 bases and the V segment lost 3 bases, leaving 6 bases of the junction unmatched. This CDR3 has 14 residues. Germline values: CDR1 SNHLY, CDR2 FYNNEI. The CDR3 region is CASSEGLAPMTQYF. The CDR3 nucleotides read TGTGCCAGCAGTGAGGGACTAGCTCCAATGACCCAGTACTTC. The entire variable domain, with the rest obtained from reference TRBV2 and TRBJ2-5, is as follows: EPEVTQTPSHQVTQMGQEVILRCVPISNHLYFYWYRQILGQKVEFLVSFYNNEISEKSEIFDDQFSVERPDGSNFTLKIRSTKLEDSAMYFCASSEGLAPMTQYFGPGTRLLVL.

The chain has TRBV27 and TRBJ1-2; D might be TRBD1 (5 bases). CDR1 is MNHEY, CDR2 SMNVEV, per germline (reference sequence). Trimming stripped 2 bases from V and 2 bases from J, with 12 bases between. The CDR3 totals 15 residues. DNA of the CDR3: TGTGCCAGCAGTTTAACAGTCCGGGGGAACTATGGCTACACCTTC. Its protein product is CASSLTVRGNYGYTF.

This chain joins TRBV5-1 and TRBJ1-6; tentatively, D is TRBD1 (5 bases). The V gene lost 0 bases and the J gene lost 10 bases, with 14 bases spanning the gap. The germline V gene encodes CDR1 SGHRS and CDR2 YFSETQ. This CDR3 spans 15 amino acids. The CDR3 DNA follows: TGCGCCAGCAGCTTGGTAGGCAGGGAAAGGTCACCCCTCCACTTT. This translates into CASSLVGRERSPLHF.

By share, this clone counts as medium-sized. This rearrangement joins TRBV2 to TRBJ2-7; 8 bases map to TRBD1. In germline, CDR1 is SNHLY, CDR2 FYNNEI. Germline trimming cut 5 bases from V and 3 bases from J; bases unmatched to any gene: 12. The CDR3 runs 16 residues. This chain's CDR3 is CASSREWDRRIYEQYF. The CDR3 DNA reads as TGTGCCAGCAGTCGGGAGTGGGACAGGCGGATCTACGAGCAGTACTTC.

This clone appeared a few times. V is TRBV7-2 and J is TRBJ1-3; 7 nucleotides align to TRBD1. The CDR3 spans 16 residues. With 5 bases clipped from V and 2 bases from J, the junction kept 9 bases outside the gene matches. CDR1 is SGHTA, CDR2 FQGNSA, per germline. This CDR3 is CASSPPGQVTGNTIYF. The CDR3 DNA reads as TGTGCCAGCAGCCCCCCCGGACAGGTCACTGGAAACACCATATATTTT.

CDR3 DNA: TGTGCCACCAGCAGAGATTTGGCAGGGGCCGTCAATCAGCCCCAGCATTTT. Protein product: CATSRDLAGAVNQPQHF. The J gene is TRBJ1-5, the V gene TRBV15; D perhaps matches TRBD1 (6 bases). The germline V gene encodes CDR1 LNHNV and CDR2 YYDKDF (reference sequence). This CDR3 has 17 amino acids. The V end was cut by 0 bases, the J end by 3 bases, with 15 bases between.

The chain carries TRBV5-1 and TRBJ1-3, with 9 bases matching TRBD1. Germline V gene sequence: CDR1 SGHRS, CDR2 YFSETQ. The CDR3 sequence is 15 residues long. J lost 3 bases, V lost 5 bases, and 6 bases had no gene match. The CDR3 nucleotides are TGCGCCAGCAGGGGACAGGGAGGAGTTGGAAACACCATATATTTT. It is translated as CASRGQGGVGNTIYF.

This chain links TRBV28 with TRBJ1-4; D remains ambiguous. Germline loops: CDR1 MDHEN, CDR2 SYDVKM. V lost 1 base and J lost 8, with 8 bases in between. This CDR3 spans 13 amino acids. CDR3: CASSLFIEEKLFF. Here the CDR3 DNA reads TGTGCCAGCAGTTTATTCATAGAGGAAAAACTGTTTTTT.

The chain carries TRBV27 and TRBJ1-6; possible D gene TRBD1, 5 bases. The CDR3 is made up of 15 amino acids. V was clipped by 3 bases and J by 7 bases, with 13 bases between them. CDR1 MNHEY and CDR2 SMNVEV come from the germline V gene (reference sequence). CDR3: CASSFGGNRNSPLHF. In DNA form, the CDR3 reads TGTGCCAGCAGTTTTGGGGGGAACAGAAATTCACCCCTCCACTTT.

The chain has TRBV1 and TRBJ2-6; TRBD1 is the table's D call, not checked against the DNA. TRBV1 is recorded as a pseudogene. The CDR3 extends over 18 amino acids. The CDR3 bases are TGCACCAGCAGCCAAGGGGACAGGGGATCGTGGGGGGCCAACGTCCTGACTTTC. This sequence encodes CTSSQGDRGSWGANVLTF.

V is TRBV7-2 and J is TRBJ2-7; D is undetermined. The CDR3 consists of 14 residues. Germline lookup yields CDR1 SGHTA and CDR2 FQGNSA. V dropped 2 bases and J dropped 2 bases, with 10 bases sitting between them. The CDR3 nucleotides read TGTGCCAGCAGCTTACAGTTCCTTACCTACGAGCAGTACTTC. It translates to CASSLQFLTYEQYF.

Written as DNA, the CDR3 is TGTGCCAGCAGCCTCACGACAGGGGGCTCCTACGAGCAGTACTTC. Its protein is CASSLTTGGSYEQYF. The rearrangement joins TRBV7-8 to TRBJ2-7; 9 nucleotides match TRBD1. The CDR3 has 15 residues. In germline, CDR1 is SGHVS, CDR2 FQNEAQ. V trimming: 5 bases; J trimming: 0 bases; junction bases outside the gene matches: 5.

This CDR3 is CASHDPGGSTGELFF. CDR3 DNA: TGCGCCAGCCATGACCCCGGGGGGAGCACCGGGGAGCTGTTTTTT. The chain recombines TRBV5-1 with TRBJ2-2; 7 nucleotides line up with TRBD2. V gave up 7 bases and J gave up 4 bases; unmatched junction bases: 10. CDR1 and CDR2 (germline): SGHRS, YFSETQ. The length of the CDR3 is 15 residues. Full variable domain (rest looked up from reference TRBV5-1 and TRBJ2-2): KAGVTQTPRYLIKTRGQQVTLSCSPISGHRSVSWYQQTPGQGLQFLFEYFSETQRNKGNFPGRFSGRQFSNSRSEMNVSTLELGDSALYLCASHDPGGSTGELFFGEGSRLTVL.

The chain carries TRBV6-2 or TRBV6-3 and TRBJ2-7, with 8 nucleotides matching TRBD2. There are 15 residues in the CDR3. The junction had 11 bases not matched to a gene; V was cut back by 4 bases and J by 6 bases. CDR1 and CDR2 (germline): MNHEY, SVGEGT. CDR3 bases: TGTGCCAGCAGTTCCAGGCCCAGCGGGAGAGGCGAGCAGTACTTC. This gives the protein CASSSRPSGRGEQYF.

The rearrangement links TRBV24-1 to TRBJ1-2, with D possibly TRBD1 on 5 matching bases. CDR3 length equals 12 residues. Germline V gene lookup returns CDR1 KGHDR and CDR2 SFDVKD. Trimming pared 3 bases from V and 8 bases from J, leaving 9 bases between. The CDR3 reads CATSDTAGGYTF. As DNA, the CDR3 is TGTGCCACCAGTGATACCGCAGGGGGCTACACCTTC.

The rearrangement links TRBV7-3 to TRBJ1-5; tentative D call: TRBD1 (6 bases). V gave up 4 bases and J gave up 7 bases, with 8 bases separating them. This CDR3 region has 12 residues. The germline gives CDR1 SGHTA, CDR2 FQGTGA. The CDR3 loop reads CASSSQGQPQHF. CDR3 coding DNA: TGTGCCAGCAGCTCACAGGGCCAGCCCCAGCATTTT.

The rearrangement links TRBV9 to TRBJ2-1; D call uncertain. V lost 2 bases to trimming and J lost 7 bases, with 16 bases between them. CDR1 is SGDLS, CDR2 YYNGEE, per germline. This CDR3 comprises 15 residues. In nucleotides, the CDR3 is TGTGCCAGCAGCGTCCGGTTAGAGACTCCAAATGAGCAGTTCTTC. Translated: CASSVRLETPNEQFF.

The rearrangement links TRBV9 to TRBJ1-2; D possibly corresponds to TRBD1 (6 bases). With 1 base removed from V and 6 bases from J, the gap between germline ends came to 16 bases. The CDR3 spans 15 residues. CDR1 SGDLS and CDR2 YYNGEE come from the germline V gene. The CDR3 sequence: CASSVTEGGADGYTF. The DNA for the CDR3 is TGTGCCAGCAGCGTAACGGAAGGGGGTGCGGATGGCTACACCTTC.

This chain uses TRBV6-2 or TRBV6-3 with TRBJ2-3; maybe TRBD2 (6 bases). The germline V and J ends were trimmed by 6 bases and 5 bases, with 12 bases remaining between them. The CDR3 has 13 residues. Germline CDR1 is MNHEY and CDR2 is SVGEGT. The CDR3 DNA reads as TGTGCCAGCAGCCCCCTAGCGCAAGATACGCAGTATTTT. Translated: CASSPLAQDTQYF.

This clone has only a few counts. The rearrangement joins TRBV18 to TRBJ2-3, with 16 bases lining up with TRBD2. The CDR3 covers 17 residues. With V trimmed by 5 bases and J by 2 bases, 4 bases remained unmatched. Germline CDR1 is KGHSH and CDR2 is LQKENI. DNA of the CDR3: TGTGCCAGCTCATCCGGGACTAGCGGGAGGGCCACAGATACGCAGTATTTT. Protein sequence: CASSSGTSGRATDTQYF. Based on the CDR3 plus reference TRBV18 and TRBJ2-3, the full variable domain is NAGVMQNPRHLVRRRGQEARLRCSPMKGHSHVYWYRQLPEEGLKFMVYLQKENIIDESGMPKERFSAEFPKEGPSILRIQQVVRGDSAAYFCASSSGTSGRATDTQYFGPGTRLTVL.